The present entry profiles one TCR beta chain with its context. The antigen this receptor binds is unknown. No per-base quality is available; no much larger clone lies one base away. The library was obtained by the immunoSEQ multiplex PCR assay. This is the immuneACCESS table as TCRdb keeps it, with only in-frame sequences that have V and J called. A part of the clones is gone; compared with another copy, unresolved V genes explain less than half, and the rest is unexplained. A total of fewer than 65,000 clones appear in this sample, 91% of them only once. The ten largest clones add up to over 1% of the sample. This specimen belongs to a study of T cell changes during pregnancy in multiple sclerosis (dated by TCRdb to 2018 to 2020). For the study in its entirety: The study looked at changes in the T cell repertoire across pregnancy in women with multiple sclerosis.

The CDR3 goes from the cysteine to the phenylalanine over 14 residues. The CDR3 DNA has 42 bases and is translated from base 1. Looking up the germline V gene yields CDR1 SGHTS and CDR2 YDEGEE. Trimmed from V: 4 bases; trimmed from J: 8 bases; junction bases lacking a gene match: 8. The TCR comes from a female donor in good health, enrolled as a control in a pregnancy study. Recombination connected TRBV5-8 to TRBJ1-4, and 7 junction bases match TRBD1. The sequenced sample was peripheral blood, obtained after pregnancy. CDR3 protein: CASSPGGSGEKLFF. The DNA sequence reads TGTGCCAGCAGCCCAGGGGGTTCGGGGGAAAAACTGTTTTTT.